This TCR beta chain was sequenced in a study of blood T cell repertoires in COVID-19. Turning to the study itself: From the United States, Italy and Spain came samples of acute and convalescent COVID-19. The analysed material was cDNA or gDNA that came from T cells, B-cell-depleted T cells, or PBMCs.

In the source study's methods: For nucleated cells, counts were estimated from reference gene primer amplification. This table comes from immunoSEQ multiplex PCR, and its TCRdb copy is limited to in-frame clones, with some not included. V and J calls and clone size are copied from that table; D and trimming were computed from the DNA. Of more than 130,000 clones in the sample, around nine tenths are singletons; the top ten hold 3.5% to 5.5%. CDR3 size: 14 residues. The material sequenced was peripheral blood. This chain links TRBV21-1 with TRBJ2-7; the table's D call TRBD1 went unverified against the DNA. TRBV21-1 is a documented pseudogene. The sequence was collected from a middle-aged woman with acute or convalescent COVID-19. DNA for the CDR3: TGTGCCAGCAGCAGGGGCAAAAACTCCTACGAGCAGTACTTC. As protein: CASSRGKNSYEQYF.